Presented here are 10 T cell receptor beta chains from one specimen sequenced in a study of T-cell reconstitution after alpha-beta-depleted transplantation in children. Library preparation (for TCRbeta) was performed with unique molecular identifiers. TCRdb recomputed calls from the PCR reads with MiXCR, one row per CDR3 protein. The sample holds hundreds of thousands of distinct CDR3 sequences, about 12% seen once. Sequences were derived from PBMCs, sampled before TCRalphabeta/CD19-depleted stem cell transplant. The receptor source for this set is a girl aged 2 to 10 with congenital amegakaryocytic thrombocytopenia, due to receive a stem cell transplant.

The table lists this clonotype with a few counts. CDR3 nucleotides: TGCAGTGCAGCCCCCCTACTAGAGTCGAACGGCAATGAGCAGTTCTTC. Translation gives CSAAPLLESNGNEQFF. V gene TRBV20-1 combines with J gene TRBJ2-1; possibly TRBD2 for D (5 bases). V was cut by 6 bases and J by 6 bases, with 24 bases left in between. This CDR3 spans 16 amino acids. The V gene's germline CDR1 is DFQATT and CDR2 SNEGSKA (reference sequence).

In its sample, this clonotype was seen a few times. CDR3 protein: CASRPTSGAGNEQFF. CDR3 DNA sequence: TGTGCCAGCAGACCGACTAGCGGGGCCGGCAATGAGCAGTTCTTC. The chain links TRBV2 to TRBJ2-1; 11 bases map to TRBD2. J gave up 6 bases and V 6 bases, and 7 bases lay outside the gene matches. The CDR3 is 15 residues long. The germline V gene has CDR1 SNHLY and CDR2 FYNNEI.

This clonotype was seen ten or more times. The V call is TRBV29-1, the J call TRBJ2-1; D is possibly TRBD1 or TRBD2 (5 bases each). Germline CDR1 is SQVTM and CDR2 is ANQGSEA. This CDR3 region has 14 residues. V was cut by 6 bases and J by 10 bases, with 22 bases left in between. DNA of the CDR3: TGCAGCGTCCCCGACGGTTACAGACGGGGCGAGCAGTTCTTC. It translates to CSVPDGYRRGEQFF.

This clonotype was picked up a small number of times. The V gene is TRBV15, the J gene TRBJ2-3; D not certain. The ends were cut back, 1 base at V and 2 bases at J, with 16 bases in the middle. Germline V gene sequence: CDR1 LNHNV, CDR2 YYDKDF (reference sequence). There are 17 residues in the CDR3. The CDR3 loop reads CATSRGPVLVSTDTQYF. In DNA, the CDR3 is TGTGCCACCAGCAGAGGCCCCGTACTGGTTTCCACAGATACGCAGTATTTT.

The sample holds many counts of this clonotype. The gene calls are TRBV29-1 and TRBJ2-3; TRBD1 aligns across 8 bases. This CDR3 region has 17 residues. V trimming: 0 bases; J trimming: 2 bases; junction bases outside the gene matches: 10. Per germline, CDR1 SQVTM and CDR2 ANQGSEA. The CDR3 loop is CSVEDLWQGAATDTQYF. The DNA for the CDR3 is TGCAGCGTTGAAGATCTATGGCAGGGGGCGGCCACAGATACGCAGTATTTT.

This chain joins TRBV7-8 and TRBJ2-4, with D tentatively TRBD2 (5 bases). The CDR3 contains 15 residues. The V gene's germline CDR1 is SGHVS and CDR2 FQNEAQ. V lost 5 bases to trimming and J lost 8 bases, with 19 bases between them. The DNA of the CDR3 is TGTGCCAGCAGCCCGCGGAGGAGGATGAGGGACATTCAGTACTTC. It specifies CASSPRRRMRDIQYF. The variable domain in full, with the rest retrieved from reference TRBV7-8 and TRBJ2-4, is GAGVSQSPRYKVAKRGQDVALRCDPISGHVSLFWYQQALGQGPEFLTYFQNEAQLDKSGLPSDRFFAERPEGSVSTLKIQRTQQEDSAVYLCASSPRRRMRDIQYFGAGTRLSVL.

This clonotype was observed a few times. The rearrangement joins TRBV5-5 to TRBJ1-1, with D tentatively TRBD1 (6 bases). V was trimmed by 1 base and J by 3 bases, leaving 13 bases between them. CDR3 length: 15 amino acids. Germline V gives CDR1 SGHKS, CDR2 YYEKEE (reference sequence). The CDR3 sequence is CASSLFVGGDTEAFF. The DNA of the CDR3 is TGTGCCAGCAGCTTGTTTGTCGGGGGCGACACTGAAGCTTTCTTT.

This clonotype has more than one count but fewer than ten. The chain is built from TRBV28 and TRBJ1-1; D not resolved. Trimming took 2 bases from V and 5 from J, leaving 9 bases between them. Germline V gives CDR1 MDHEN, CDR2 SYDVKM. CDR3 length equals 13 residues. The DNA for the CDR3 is TGTGCCAGCAGTTTACAGGTTAGGACTGAAGCTTTCTTT. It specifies CASSLQVRTEAFF. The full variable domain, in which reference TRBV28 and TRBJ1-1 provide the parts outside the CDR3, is DVKVTQSSRYLVKRTGEKVFLECVQDMDHENMFWYRQDPGLGLRLIYFSYDVKMKEKGDIPEGYSVSREKKERFSLILESASTNQTSMYLCASSLQVRTEAFFGQGTRLTVV.

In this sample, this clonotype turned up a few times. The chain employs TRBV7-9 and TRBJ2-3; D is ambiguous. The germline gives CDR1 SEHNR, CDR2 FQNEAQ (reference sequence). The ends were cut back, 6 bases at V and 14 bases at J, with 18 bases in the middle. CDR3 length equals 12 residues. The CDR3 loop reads CASSSQLPNPYF. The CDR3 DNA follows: TGTGCCAGCAGTTCGCAGCTACCTAATCCGTATTTT.

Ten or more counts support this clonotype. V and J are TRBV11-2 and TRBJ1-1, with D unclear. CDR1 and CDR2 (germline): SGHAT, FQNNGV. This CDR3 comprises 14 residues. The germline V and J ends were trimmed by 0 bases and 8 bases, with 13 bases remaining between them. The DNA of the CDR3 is TGTGCCAGCAGCTTAGATCTGCAGGTAACGGAAGCTTTCTTT. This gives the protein CASSLDLQVTEAFF.